The T cell receptor beta chain under discussion was sequenced for a study of T cell changes during pregnancy in multiple sclerosis. The CDR3 has 17 amino acids. Germline V lookup: CDR1 SGDLS, CDR2 YYNGEE. Between the trimmed V and J ends, which lost 4 bases and 3 bases, there was a span of 23 bases. This clone has a count of ten or more. Generated by immunoSEQ multiplex PCR, the TCRdb table keeps only in-frame clones and is missing some. The table records some 77,000 clones, about 92% of them present only once. The chain combines TRBV9 with TRBJ2-7; possibly TRBD2 for D (6 bases). The sequence came from a female donor in good health, enrolled as a control in a pregnancy study. This material consisted of peripheral blood, taken after pregnancy. In DNA, the CDR3 is TGTGCCAGCAGCCCTGCTGGGAGGACGGTCTCGGACTACGAGCAGTACTTC. It encodes CASSPAGRTVSDYEQYF.